Presented here are 31 T cell receptor beta chains from one specimen sequenced in a study of CD4+ T cells in melanoma. TCRdb keeps only in-frame clones here, not all; method: immunoSEQ multiplex PCR. Of about 21,000 clones listed, approximately 78% were seen once; the top ten hold 7.5% to 10%. All receptors derive from a human donor with melanoma.

The chain links TRBV2 to TRBJ1-1; D gene unclear. This CDR3 is built from 12 residues. Germline V lookup: CDR1 SNHLY, CDR2 FYNNEI. Trimming took 8 bases from V and 10 from J, leaving 17 bases between them. CDR3 sequence (DNA): TGTGCCAGCGGTTTCAGTCGCGTAGTAGCTTTCTTT. Translated, it gives CASGFSRVVAFF. Full variable domain (outside the CDR3, taken from reference TRBV2 and TRBJ1-1): EPEVTQTPSHQVTQMGQEVILRCVPISNHLYFYWYRQILGQKVEFLVSFYNNEISEKSEIFDDQFSVERPDGSNFTLKIRSTKLEDSAMYFCASGFSRVVAFFGQGTRLTVV.

The gene calls are TRBV5-1 and TRBJ1-1; 8 positions agree with TRBD1. Trimming took 4 bases from V and 6 from J; bases not matched to a gene: 11. The CDR3 contains 15 residues. Germline-derived CDR1 and CDR2 are SGHRS and YFSETQ. CDR3 protein: CASSGWTGRRAEAFF. CDR3 nucleotides: TGCGCCAGCAGCGGCTGGACAGGGAGAAGGGCTGAAGCTTTCTTT.

The chain couples TRBV6-1 to TRBJ2-4; D remains unclear. Trimming took off 6 bases at V and 0 bases at J, with 12 bases between the two ends. The CDR3 has 15 residues. Germline V gene data show CDR1 as MNHNS and CDR2 as SASEGT. CDR3 in DNA: TGTGCCAGCAGCCCTAACTTACTAGCCAAAAACATTCAGTACTTC. Translation gives CASSPNLLAKNIQYF.

The chain is built from TRBV7-8 and TRBJ2-1, with D possibly TRBD1 on 6 matching bases. The CDR3 has 17 amino acids. The germline CDR1 and CDR2 sequences are SGHVS and FQNEAQ. Trimming removed 5 bases at V and 0 bases at J, with 17 bases between. The CDR3 spells CASSRVGARGSYNEQFF. The CDR3 coding sequence is TGTGCCAGCAGCCGGGTGGGGGCTCGGGGCTCCTACAATGAGCAGTTCTTC. Supplemented by reference TRBV7-8 and TRBJ2-1, the full variable domain reads GAGVSQSPRYKVAKRGQDVALRCDPISGHVSLFWYQQALGQGPEFLTYFQNEAQLDKSGLPSDRFFAERPEGSVSTLKIQRTQQEDSAVYLCASSRVGARGSYNEQFFGPGTRLTVL.

The V and J genes are TRBV10-2 and TRBJ1-3; no firm D call. V lost 11 bases, J lost 0 bases, and 14 bases lay in between. The length of the CDR3 is 14 residues. CDR1 is WSHSY, CDR2 SAAADI, per germline. CDR3 nucleotides: TGCGCCGTTCGGATTAGCGGCTCTGGAAACACCATATATTTT. Its translation is CAVRISGSGNTIYF.

The chain employs TRBV2 and TRBJ2-5; D call uncertain. Per the germline V gene, CDR1 is SNHLY and CDR2 is FYNNEI. This CDR3 comprises 13 residues. Trimming pared 5 bases from V and 7 bases from J, leaving 14 bases between. In nucleotides, the CDR3 is TGTGCCAGCAGTTCCGGGCCTACGGGGACCCAGTACTTC. Its protein product is CASSSGPTGTQYF.

The chain combines TRBV5-1 with TRBJ1-1, with D perhaps matching TRBD1 (5 bases). V dropped 0 bases and J dropped 4 bases, with 10 bases sitting between them. Germline V gene data show CDR1 as SGHRS and CDR2 as YFSETQ. The CDR3 has 14 amino acids. The CDR3 DNA is TGCGCCAGCAGCTTGGAGGCGGGGGGCACTGAAGCTTTCTTT. It translates to CASSLEAGGTEAFF. The entire variable domain, with the rest obtained from reference TRBV5-1 and TRBJ1-1, is as follows: KAGVTQTPRYLIKTRGQQVTLSCSPISGHRSVSWYQQTPGQGLQFLFEYFSETQRNKGNFPGRFSGRQFSNSRSEMNVSTLELGDSALYLCASSLEAGGTEAFFGQGTRLTVV.

This chain joins TRBV6-1 and TRBJ1-6; tentatively, D is TRBD1 (6 bases). The CDR3 sequence is 15 residues long. Looked up from germline, CDR1 is MNHNS and CDR2 is SASEGT. V was cut by 2 bases and J by 7 bases, with 12 bases left in between. The CDR3 nucleotides are TGTGCCAGCAGTGAAATGGGGGGCGCGAATTCACCCCTCCACTTT. This gives the protein CASSEMGGANSPLHF.

This chain connects TRBV7-8 to TRBJ1-5; 11 bases are shared with TRBD1. The J segment lost 4 bases and the V segment lost 4 bases, leaving 12 bases of the junction unmatched. The CDR3 loop spans 18 amino acids. From germline, CDR1 is SGHVS and CDR2 FQNEAQ. The CDR3 here is CASSSGASGTGGNQPQHF. The CDR3 coding sequence is TGTGCCAGCAGCTCCGGGGCCTCCGGGACAGGGGGAAATCAGCCCCAGCATTTT.

V gene TRBV28 combines with J gene TRBJ1-5; D gene ambiguous. V was trimmed by 5 bases and J by 9 bases, leaving 8 bases between them. This CDR3 contains 11 residues. Germline values: CDR1 MDHEN, CDR2 SYDVKM. The CDR3 coding sequence is TGTGCCAGCAGTGAAACAAGGCCCCAGCATTTT. Translation gives CASSETRPQHF.

This clone was counted only a few times. V usage is TRBV6-8 and J usage is TRBJ2-5; D gene unclear. Deletions cut 2 bases from V and 6 bases from J, with 1 base between. The CDR3 totals 10 residues. Per germline, CDR1 MNHGY and CDR2 SAAAGT. In DNA, the CDR3 is TGTGCCAGCAGTTACAAGACCCAGTACTTC. Amino acid sequence: CASSYKTQYF.

The chain is built from TRBV6-6 and TRBJ1-2; no firm D call. Trimming took 6 bases from V and 4 from J, leaving 15 bases between them. CDR1 is MNHNY, CDR2 SVGAGI, per germline (reference sequence). CDR3 size: 14 residues. The CDR3 loop reads CASSPTSQTYGYTF. CDR3 nucleotides: TGTGCCAGCAGCCCCACTTCCCAGACCTATGGCTACACCTTC.

V usage is TRBV5-6 and J usage is TRBJ2-4, with a possible D match to TRBD1 (5 bases). The V gene's germline CDR1 is SGHDT and CDR2 YYEEEE. This CDR3 region has 17 residues. Trimming left V 0 bases short and J 5 bases short, with 18 bases between. The DNA for the CDR3 is TGTGCCAGCAGCTTGGCCCCGAGTGCCGACAGAGAAAACATTCAGTACTTC. Translation: CASSLAPSADRENIQYF. Full variable domain (missing parts from reference TRBV5-6 and TRBJ2-4): DAGVTQSPTHLIKTRGQQVTLRCSPKSGHDTVSWYQQALGQGPQFIFQYYEEEERQRGNFPDRFSGHQFPNYSSELNVNALLLGDSALYLCASSLAPSADRENIQYFGAGTRLSVL.

This chain joins TRBV6-6 and TRBJ2-5; TRBD1 is a possible D gene (6 bases). Trimming removed 6 bases at V and 5 bases at J, with 10 bases between. The CDR3 covers 12 residues. Germline CDR1 reads MNHNY; CDR2 reads SVGAGI (reference sequence). CDR3: CASRTGLETQYF. For the CDR3, the DNA is TGTGCCAGCAGAACAGGGTTGGAGACCCAGTACTTC.

The table lists this clone with a count of one. The chain joins TRBV2 to TRBJ1-2, with TRBD1 identical over 9 bases. The germline V gene has CDR1 SNHLY and CDR2 FYNNEI. This CDR3 spans 15 amino acids. With V trimmed by 5 bases and J by 7 bases, 11 bases remained unmatched. The DNA for the CDR3 is TGTGCCAGCAGTACTACGACAGGGGGGAGGGGTGGCTACACCTTC. This codes for CASSTTTGGRGGYTF.

The chain joins TRBV7-2 to TRBJ2-5; D tentatively reads TRBD1 or TRBD2 (7 bases each). This CDR3 spans 13 amino acids. V shed 4 bases and J shed 5 bases, with 11 bases lying between them. Germline V gene data show CDR1 as SGHTA and CDR2 as FQGNSA. CDR3 residues: CASSSRGGETQYF. In nucleotides, the CDR3 is TGTGCCAGCAGCTCCAGGGGGGGGGAGACCCAGTACTTC.

The rearrangement joins TRBV28 to TRBJ1-2; D possibly corresponds to TRBD1 (6 bases). This CDR3 has 17 residues. Trimming shortened V by 3 bases and J by 4 bases, and 21 bases separated the two germline ends. Per germline, CDR1 MDHEN and CDR2 SYDVKM. Here the CDR3 reads CASSFAGTPLTTYGYTF. The CDR3 nucleotides read TGTGCCAGCAGTTTCGCCGGGACACCGCTTACCACCTATGGCTACACCTTC.

This clone was seen only a few times. The chain employs TRBV4-1 and TRBJ1-3, with TRBD1 matching over 9 bases. After removal of 6 bases from V and 7 bases from J, the junction contained 22 bases not matched to a gene. Germline V gene lookup returns CDR1 MGHRA and CDR2 YSYEKL. The CDR3 contains 19 residues. CDR3 sequence reads: CASSPTTGTGLLVRNTIYF. Written as DNA, the CDR3 is TGCGCCAGCAGTCCGACCACCGGGACAGGGCTTCTAGTTCGTAACACCATATATTTT.

V usage is TRBV23-1 and J usage is TRBJ2-2, with 8 nucleotides matching TRBD1. Being an ORF, TRBV23-1 has a function that is uncertain. The CDR3 sequence is 14 residues long. CDR3 region: CAQKRDRLTGELFF. The CDR3, as DNA: TGCGCTCAGAAAAGGGACAGGTTGACCGGGGAGCTGTTTTTT.

The chain carries TRBV18 and TRBJ2-5; no firm D call. CDR3 length: 14 residues. Germline CDR1 reads KGHSH; CDR2 reads LQKENI. V lost 3 bases and J lost 1, with 9 bases in between. CDR3: CASSPSAIQETQYF. The CDR3 bases are TGTGCCAGCTCACCCTCGGCGATCCAAGAGACCCAGTACTTC.

The J gene is TRBJ2-3, the V gene TRBV10-3; perhaps TRBD2 as D (7 bases). Between the trimmed V and J ends, which lost 2 bases and 5 bases, there was a span of 11 bases. The germline gives CDR1 ENHRY, CDR2 SYGVKD. The CDR3 has 14 amino acids. CDR3 nucleotide sequence: TGTGCCATCAGTGAGCGGGGGGCCCGAGATACGCAGTATTTT. It translates to CAISERGARDTQYF.

The V call is TRBV2, the J call TRBJ1-1, with 7 bases fitting TRBD1. With 7 bases clipped from V and 4 bases from J, the junction kept 15 bases outside the gene matches. Germline V gene sequence: CDR1 SNHLY, CDR2 FYNNEI. The CDR3 is 16 amino acids. In DNA, the CDR3 is TGTGCCAGCATCCGAAACAGGGGTGGGGGAGTCACTGAAGCTTTCTTT. It translates to CASIRNRGGGVTEAFF.

This chain joins TRBV6-5 and TRBJ2-7, with D unclear. This CDR3 is 11 amino acids long. The germline V and J ends were trimmed by 4 bases and 7 bases, with 8 bases remaining between them. Germline V gene lookup returns CDR1 MNHEY and CDR2 SVGAGI. CDR3 nucleotide sequence: TGTGCCAGCAGTTTCGTGGGAGAGCAGTACTTC. It specifies CASSFVGEQYF.

The chain employs TRBV5-5 and TRBJ1-5; 7 positions agree with TRBD1. The germline CDR1 and CDR2 sequences are SGHKS and YYEKEE (reference sequence). CDR3 length: 15 amino acids. Germline trimming cut 3 bases from V and 4 bases from J; bases unmatched to any gene: 7. CDR3 coding DNA: TGTGCCAGCAGCTGGCGACAGGGCCTTAATCAGCCCCAGCATTTT. Its translation is CASSWRQGLNQPQHF.

This clone appeared a single time. The rearrangement joins TRBV10-1 to TRBJ2-5; 9 bases map to TRBD1. CDR1 is WNHNN, CDR2 SYGVQD, per germline (reference sequence). The CDR3 is made up of 18 amino acids. The V and J ends lost 2 bases and 5 bases, in that order; junction bases with no gene match: 15. CDR3 sequence (DNA): TGCGCCAGCAGTGAGAAGAGGACAGGGGCCACCGCCCGGGAGACCCAGTACTTC. Residues: CASSEKRTGATARETQYF.

This chain links TRBV7-2 with TRBJ2-3; D is ambiguous. The length of the CDR3 is 15 residues. Looked up from germline, CDR1 is SGHTA and CDR2 is FQGNSA. V dropped 4 bases and J dropped 6 bases, with 17 bases sitting between them. As DNA, the CDR3 is TGTGCCAGCAGCTCCGGCCCAGAAAGAGGTGATACGCAGTATTTT. Amino acid sequence: CASSSGPERGDTQYF. The full variable domain, its missing parts supplied by reference TRBV7-2 and TRBJ2-3, is GAGVSQSPSNKVTEKGKDVELRCDPISGHTALYWYRQSLGQGLEFLIYFQGNSAPDKSGLPSDRFSAERTGGSVSTLTIQRTQQEDSAVYLCASSSGPERGDTQYFGPGTRLTVL.

The chain joins TRBV9 to TRBJ2-1; a weak D match, TRBD1 (5 bases). The CDR3 length is 15 residues. Trimming left V 0 bases short and J 9 bases short, with 16 bases between. Germline V gene sequence: CDR1 SGDLS, CDR2 YYNGEE. The CDR3 sequence: CASSVDRRKGVEQFF. In DNA form, the CDR3 reads TGTGCCAGCAGCGTAGACCGCCGAAAAGGGGTTGAGCAGTTCTTC.

V gene TRBV5-4 combines with J gene TRBJ2-5; D is ambiguous. The CDR3 sequence is 12 residues long. V was clipped by 3 bases and J by 1 base, with 4 bases between them. Germline loops: CDR1 SGHNT, CDR2 YYREEE (reference sequence). Here the CDR3 DNA reads TGTGCCAGCAGCTCCCCCCAAGAGACCCAGTACTTC. It yields the protein CASSSPQETQYF.

This sequence joins TRBV4-1 and TRBJ1-1; D is ambiguous. Trimming removed 2 bases from V and 7 bases from J, with 11 bases in between. The length of the CDR3 is 13 residues. CDR1 MGHRA and CDR2 YSYEKL come from the germline V gene. The CDR3 sequence: CASSQQSPLEAFF. The CDR3, as DNA: TGCGCCAGCAGCCAACAATCGCCCCTTGAAGCTTTCTTT.

The chain couples TRBV10-2 to TRBJ1-5; tentatively, D is TRBD1 (6 bases). The CDR3 is 14 residues long. Trimming took off 10 bases at V and 2 bases at J, with 15 bases between the two ends. Germline V gene lookup returns CDR1 WSHSY and CDR2 SAAADI. The chain's CDR3 is CATSRDKGNQPQHF. CDR3 nucleotides: TGCGCCACGTCCCGGGACAAAGGCAATCAGCCCCAGCATTTT.

This chain uses TRBV7-9 with TRBJ2-5, with 8 bases aligning to TRBD2. The trim removed 0 bases at V and 3 bases at J, leaving 3 bases unmatched. Germline lookup yields CDR1 SEHNR and CDR2 FQNEAQ (reference sequence). The CDR3 length is 15 residues. The CDR3 loop reads CASSLATSGKETQYF. In DNA, the CDR3 is TGTGCCAGCAGCTTAGCCACTAGCGGAAAAGAGACCCAGTACTTC. The full variable domain, its missing parts supplied by reference TRBV7-9 and TRBJ2-5, is DTGVSQNPRHKITKRGQNVTFRCDPISEHNRLYWYRQTLGQGPEFLTYFQNEAQLEKSRLLSDRFSAERPKGSFSTLEIQRTEQGDSAMYLCASSLATSGKETQYFGPGTRLLVL.